This T cell receptor beta chain was identified in a study of T cell responses to AZD1222 COVID-19 vaccine. In this sample, this clone turned up once. This table comes from immunoSEQ multiplex PCR, and its TCRdb copy is limited to in-frame clones, with some not included. The sample includes approximately 100,000 clones, 86% of them seen just once. CDR3 size: 19 residues. The ends lost 6 bases at V and 0 bases at J; junction bases unmatched: 17. CDR1 is SEHNR, CDR2 FQNEAQ, per germline (reference sequence). The sequencing here drew on peripheral blood, taken 28 days after the second dose of the MenACWY control vaccine. The sequence derives from an adult who received the MenACWY meningococcal vaccine as a control. This chain connects TRBV7-9 to TRBJ2-1; 7 nucleotides line up with TRBD2. CDR3 sequence: CASSGPLAMAVSSYNEQFF. Written as DNA, the CDR3 is TGTGCCAGCAGTGGCCCACTAGCGATGGCGGTCAGCTCCTACAATGAGCAGTTCTTC.